This entry describes one TCR beta chain. Germline V lookup: CDR1 LNHDA, CDR2 SQIVND (reference sequence). CDR3 length equals 13 residues. V lost 11 bases to trimming and J lost 3 bases, with 17 bases between them. Assay used: immunoSEQ multiplex PCR; TCRdb lists only in-frame clones, some missing. Among millions of clones listed, 90% to 95% were seen once. This sample is part of a study of shared clonotypes between healthy human individuals. Overall study: The study drew on a couple of women and three men aged 18 to 49 as donors. Per donor, CD8 memory used one plate, CD8 naive used two, CD4 memory used three and CD4 naive used three.

Healthy and HIV-negative, the adult donors had no recent acute infections or vaccinations. Nashville, Tennessee was home to all donors, who were Caucasian adults. The receptor was derived from a man aged 18 to 29 in good health. The chain employs TRBV19 and TRBJ2-7; D is undetermined. Sequenced input: naive CD4+ T cells sorted from blood. The sample's subset: CD45RA+ positively selected. The CDR3 protein is CAPDCENFYEQYF. The CDR3 region has the DNA TGTGCCCCCGACTGTGAAAACTTCTACGAGCAGTACTTC.